A selection of T cell receptor beta chains follows, all from one sample in a study of shared clonotypes between healthy human individuals. Clones were sequenced by immunoSEQ multiplex PCR, and TCRdb holds only the in-frame ones, with some missing. The table lists over a million clones, approximately 96% of them singletons. The sample taken for sequencing was naive CD4+ T cells sorted from blood. The receptors shown here come from a young man in good health. Each CDR3 is given with its conserved first and last residue. The D gene is left open where the match is weak. Clone size is not always given. Where it is, it says once, few, many or a class for expanded clones.

V	size	J	length	D	DNA	CDR3
TRBV6-5	once	TRBJ1-1	13	.	TGTGCCAGCAGCAGGGATGGAGACACTGAAGCTTTCTTT	CASSRDGDTEAFF
TRBV7-2	.	TRBJ2-3	16	TRBD2	TGTGCCAGCAGCTTAAGGGCTAGCGGGAGCCGAGATACGCAGTATTTT	CASSLRASGSRDTQYF
TRBV5-1	.	TRBJ1-5	14	.	TGCGCCAGCAGCTTGTTAGGTGCGGATCAGCCCCAGCATTTT	CASSLLGADQPQHF
TRBV7-2	.	TRBJ2-1	15	.	TGTGCCAGCAGCTTAGCCCAGGGGTCCTACAATGAGCAGTTCTTC	CASSLAQGSYNEQFF
TRBV21-1	.	TRBJ2-7	13	.	TGTGCCAGCAGCCCTAGCGGGAGGTACGAGCAGTACTTC	CASSPSGRYEQYF
TRBV7-6	.	TRBJ1-4	12	.	TGTGCCAGCAGCTTACGGGGTGAAAAACTGTTTTTT	CASSLRGEKLFF
TRBV5-1	.	TRBJ2-1	14	TRBD1	TGCGCCAGCAGCTCCGGGACAGGGTCAAATGAGCAGTTCTTC	CASSSGTGSNEQFF
TRBV5-1	.	TRBJ2-5	16	.	TGCGCCAGCAGCTTGGCATTTGGGAAGGGGCAAGAGACCCAGTACTTC	CASSLAFGKGQETQYF
TRBV27	.	TRBJ2-1	16	TRBD1	TGTGCCAGCAGGCCGAAGACAGGGAGATCCTACAATGAGCAGTTCTTC	CASRPKTGRSYNEQFF
TRBV7-9	.	TRBJ2-7	14	TRBD2	TGTGCCAGCAGGCCGCGCGGACTAGCGGGCGAGCAGTACTTC	CASRPRGLAGEQYF